The rows below give T cell receptor beta chains drawn from one sample of a study of blood T cell repertoires in COVID-19. This table comes from immunoSEQ multiplex PCR, and its TCRdb copy is limited to in-frame clones, with some not included. The table shows about 200,000 clones, with 86% occurring only once. The material sequenced was PBMCs or T cells enriched from blood (not recorded which). Receptor source: a woman between 40 and 55 years old with acute COVID-19. Both conserved end residues are part of each CDR3. Fields, in order: clone size, V gene, J gene, D gene, CDR3 protein, CDR3 DNA. D genes are given only for firm matches. Only part of the rows carry a size: once, few, many, or a class if the clone is expanded.

size: -; V: TRBV2; J: TRBJ2-1; D: TRBD2; CDR3: CASSEVRLAGAYNEQFF; DNA: TGTGCCAGCAGTGAGGTCCGGCTAGCGGGGGCTTACAATGAGCAGTTCTTC
size: -; V: TRBV24-1; J: TRBJ2-2; D: TRBD2; CDR3: CATATSGRAGELFF; DNA: TGTGCCACAGCTACTAGCGGGAGGGCCGGGGAGCTGTTTTTT
size: -; V: TRBV21-1; J: TRBJ2-2; D: -; CDR3: CASSKDSRDRPLAVVSGELFF; DNA: TGTGCCAGCAGCAAAGACTCCCGGGACAGGCCACTAGCCGTCGTCTCCGGGGAGCTGTTTTTT
size: -; V: TRBV30; J: TRBJ2-5; D: -; CDR3: CAWSRRSGETQYF; DNA: TGTGCCTGGAGTCGGAGGTCCGGGGAGACCCAGTACTTC
size: -; V: TRBV2; J: TRBJ1-1; D: -; CDR3: CASSLRQMNTEAFF; DNA: TGTGCCAGCAGTTTAAGACAGATGAACACTGAAGCTTTCTTT
size: -; V: TRBV15; J: TRBJ1-3; D: -; CDR3: CATSRDLGDGNTIYF; DNA: TGTGCCACCAGCAGAGATCTCGGGGATGGAAACACCATATATTTT
size: few; V: TRBV18; J: TRBJ1-1; D: -; CDR3: CASSRGPSTEAFF; DNA: TGTGCCAGCTCACGCGGGCCCAGCACTGAAGCTTTCTTT
size: once; V: TRBV28; J: TRBJ2-2; D: -; CDR3: CASSPGQTTGELFF; DNA: TGTGCCAGCAGTCCCGGACAGACCACCGGGGAGCTGTTTTTT
size: -; V: TRBV19; J: TRBJ1-3; D: -; CDR3: CASSRYGMRSGNTIYF; DNA: TGTGCCAGTAGTCGGTACGGTATGAGGTCTGGAAACACCATATATTTT
size: -; V: TRBV6-5; J: TRBJ2-5; D: -; CDR3: CASSQGGTQYF; DNA: TGTGCCAGCAGCCAAGGGGGGACCCAGTACTTC
size: -; V: TRBV11-3; J: TRBJ2-5; D: -; CDR3: CASSPGRFETQETQYF; DNA: TGTGCCAGCAGCCCAGGGCGGTTCGAAACCCAAGAGACCCAGTACTTC